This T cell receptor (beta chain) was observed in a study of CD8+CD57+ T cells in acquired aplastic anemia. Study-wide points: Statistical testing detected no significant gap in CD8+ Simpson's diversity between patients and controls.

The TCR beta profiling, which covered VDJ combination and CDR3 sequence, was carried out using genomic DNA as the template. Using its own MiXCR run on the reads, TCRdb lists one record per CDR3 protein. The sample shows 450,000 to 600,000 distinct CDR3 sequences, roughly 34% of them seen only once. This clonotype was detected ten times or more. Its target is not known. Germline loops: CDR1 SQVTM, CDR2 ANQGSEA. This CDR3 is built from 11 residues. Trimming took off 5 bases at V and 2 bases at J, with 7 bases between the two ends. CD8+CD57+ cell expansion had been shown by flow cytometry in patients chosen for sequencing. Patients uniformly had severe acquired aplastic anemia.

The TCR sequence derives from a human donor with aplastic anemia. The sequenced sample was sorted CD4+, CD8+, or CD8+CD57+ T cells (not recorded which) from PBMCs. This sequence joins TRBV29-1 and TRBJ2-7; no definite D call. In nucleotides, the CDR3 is TGCAGCGTTCAGGATACCTACGAGCAGTACTTC. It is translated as CSVQDTYEQYF.